The 22 T cell receptor beta chains below come from one sample, sequenced in a study of T cells in Graves' hyperthyroidism and ophthalmopathy (dated by TCRdb to about 2019). Library preparation was by multiplex PCR. TCRdb records Illumina HiSeq 2000 as the sequencer. TCR beta CDR3 regions were amplified from RNA transcripts. The TCR CDR3 was subjected to a first round of RT-PCR using the HTBI primer set and the Qiagen OneStep RT-PCR kit. Clones were called with MiXCR by TCRdb after fastp trimmed the public reads at Q25, and only in-frame beta chains were retained. Every CDR3 protein is listed once, alongside the most common genes and DNA of its rows. The sample has more than 500,000 distinct CDR3 sequences on record, 15% to 20% of them singletons. 3.8% of the sample goes to the ten largest clones. Sequencing was carried out using blood. These receptors were taken from a woman aged 30 to 39 with Graves' hyperthyroidism.

This clonotype appeared many times. The chain couples TRBV5-1 to TRBJ2-1, with TRBD2 identical over 13 bases. Trimming at V came to 0 bases and at J to 9 bases, leaving 6 bases not matched to a gene. The CDR3 has 16 residues. Per germline, CDR1 SGHRS and CDR2 YFSETQ. DNA of the CDR3: TGCGCCAGCAGCTTGGAAGGACTAGCGGGAGTCAGTGAGCAGTTCTTC. This sequence encodes CASSLEGLAGVSEQFF. Together with reference TRBV5-1 and TRBJ2-1, the CDR3 gives the full variable domain: KAGVTQTPRYLIKTRGQQVTLSCSPISGHRSVSWYQQTPGQGLQFLFEYFSETQRNKGNFPGRFSGRQFSNSRSEMNVSTLELGDSALYLCASSLEGLAGVSEQFFGPGTRLTVL.

This clonotype was counted only a few times. V is TRBV7-9 and J is TRBJ2-2; D unresolved. The length of the CDR3 is 16 residues. Germline loops: CDR1 SEHNR, CDR2 FQNEAQ (reference sequence). Trimming removed 1 base at V and 0 bases at J, with 9 bases between. Here the CDR3 reads CASSLEVPANTGELFF. Here the CDR3 DNA reads TGTGCCAGCAGCTTAGAAGTCCCGGCGAACACCGGGGAGCTGTTTTTT. The variable domain in full, completed from reference TRBV7-9 and TRBJ2-2, reads DTGVSQNPRHKITKRGQNVTFRCDPISEHNRLYWYRQTLGQGPEFLTYFQNEAQLEKSRLLSDRFSAERPKGSFSTLEIQRTEQGDSAMYLCASSLEVPANTGELFFGEGSRLTVL.

The rearrangement joins TRBV12-3 or TRBV12-4 to TRBJ1-6; possibly TRBD1 for D (5 bases). V was shortened by 5 bases and J by 0 bases, with 23 bases between the two germline ends. This CDR3 contains 20 residues. The chain's CDR3 is CASSGRDAKTPSSYNSPLHF. The CDR3 nucleotides are TGTGCCAGCAGTGGACGGGACGCCAAAACCCCGAGCTCCTATAATTCACCCCTCCACTTT.

This clonotype occurred many times. J is TRBJ1-1 and V is TRBV24-1; D gene ambiguous. V was shortened by 6 bases and J by 1 base, with 5 bases between the two germline ends. This CDR3 region has 12 residues. The germline V gene has CDR1 KGHDR and CDR2 SFDVKD. CDR3 nucleotides: TGTGCCACCAGTTCGGGGAACACTGAAGCTTTCTTT. Amino acids: CATSSGNTEAFF.

This clonotype showed up many times. With a much larger clone just one base away, this may be a read error. The J gene is TRBJ1-1, the V gene TRBV12-3 or TRBV12-4; D may be TRBD1 (5 bases). The V end was cut by 6 bases, the J end by 1 base, with 9 bases between. CDR3 length: 13 residues. This chain's CDR3 is CASSRDGNTEAFF. The CDR3 DNA reads TGTGCCAGCAGCCGGGACGGGAACACTGAAGCTTTCTTT.

This clonotype was found a few times. The V call is TRBV5-1, the J call TRBJ2-1; 14 bases are shared with TRBD2. This CDR3 has 14 amino acids. In germline, CDR1 is SGHRS, CDR2 YFSETQ. V shed 4 bases and J 13 bases; nucleotides not matched to a gene: 7. Written as DNA, the CDR3 is TGCGCCAGCAGCCCGGGACTAGCGGGAGACCACCAGTTCTTC. Its translation: CASSPGLAGDHQFF.

This clonotype was counted ten times or more. The V call is TRBV28, the J call TRBJ2-7; tentative D call: TRBD1 (6 bases). V gave up 2 bases and J gave up 0 bases, with 8 bases separating them. This CDR3 has 14 residues. Germline V gene lookup returns CDR1 MDHEN and CDR2 SYDVKM. Written as DNA, the CDR3 is TGTGCCAGCAGTTTAAACAGGGTCTCCTACGAGCAGTACTTC. Protein: CASSLNRVSYEQYF.

This clonotype was detected a few times. This chain links TRBV7-3 with TRBJ2-1, with 10 bases lining up with TRBD2. The trim removed 5 bases at V and 6 bases at J, leaving 13 bases unmatched. Germline values: CDR1 SGHTA, CDR2 FQGTGA. The CDR3 covers 17 residues. This CDR3 is CASSLSAGGPSINEQFF. The CDR3 DNA follows: TGTGCCAGCAGCCTCTCAGCGGGAGGGCCCTCAATCAATGAGCAGTTCTTC.

This clonotype was counted many times. The CDR3 bases are TGTGCCAGCAGCCCCGGGATCCACGAGCAGTACTTC. It encodes CASSPGIHEQYF. V usage is TRBV5-6 and J usage is TRBJ2-7; a weak D match, TRBD2 (5 bases). In germline, CDR1 is SGHDT, CDR2 YYEEEE. The ends were cut back, 4 bases at V and 5 bases at J, with 10 bases in the middle. The CDR3 sequence is 12 residues long.

On this clonotype itself: Just one base apart from a much larger clone, this may be a read error. The rearrangement joins TRBV25-1 to TRBJ1-3; 7 nucleotides match TRBD1. Germline CDR1 is MGHDK and CDR2 is SYGVNS. Trimming took 4 bases from V and 0 from J; bases not matched to a gene: 21. The CDR3 runs to 21 residues. The CDR3 reads CASSGWIRWDRTKHSGNTIYF. The CDR3 DNA reads as TGTGCCAGCAGTGGATGGATTAGGTGGGACAGAACGAAACACTCTGGAAACACCATATATTTT.

J is TRBJ2-2 and V is TRBV5-4; TRBD1 aligns across 8 bases. The CDR3 has 16 residues. V trimming: 5 bases; J trimming: 1 base; junction bases outside the gene matches: 7. Germline V gene sequence: CDR1 SGHNT, CDR2 YYREEE (reference sequence). Written as DNA, the CDR3 is TGTGCCAGCAGATTCCTAGGACAGGGGAACACCGGGGAGCTGTTTTTT. It yields the protein CASRFLGQGNTGELFF. Combining the CDR3 with reference TRBV5-4 and TRBJ2-2 gives the whole variable domain ETGVTQSPTHLIKTRGQQVTLRCSSQSGHNTVSWYQQALGQGPQFIFQYYREEENGRGNFPPRFSGLQFPNYSSELNVNALELDDSALYLCASRFLGQGNTGELFFGEGSRLTVL.

This clonotype occurred a few times. This chain links TRBV5-1 with TRBJ2-7, with D perhaps TRBD2 (7 bases). There are 15 residues in the CDR3. V gave up 2 bases and J gave up 0 bases, with 12 bases separating them. Germline V gives CDR1 SGHRS, CDR2 YFSETQ. The chain's CDR3 is CASSFGGGGSYEQYF. The CDR3 coding sequence is TGCGCCAGCAGCTTCGGGGGAGGGGGCTCCTACGAGCAGTACTTC.

This clonotype was detected many times. The chain combines TRBV28 with TRBJ1-5, with 8 nucleotides matching TRBD1. Germline V gives CDR1 MDHEN, CDR2 SYDVKM. The CDR3 spans 14 residues. V dropped 5 bases and J dropped 4; count of bases not matched to a gene: 4. The CDR3 bases are TGTGCCAGCAGTGACACAGGGGGAAATCAGCCCCAGCATTTT. Protein sequence: CASSDTGGNQPQHF.

This clonotype was detected many times. The CDR3, as DNA: TGTGCCAGCAGTGACGGACAGGGACCCTACGAGCAGTACTTC. Protein: CASSDGQGPYEQYF. This sequence joins TRBV2 and TRBJ2-7; 8 nucleotides align to TRBD1. CDR1 and CDR2 from the germline V gene are SNHLY and FYNNEI. After removal of 3 bases from V and 2 bases from J, the junction contained 3 bases not matched to a gene. The CDR3 contains 14 residues.

This clonotype was observed a few times. This chain uses TRBV5-8 with TRBJ2-7, with 8 bases fitting TRBD1. The CDR3 has 15 amino acids. Germline V CDR1 and CDR2: SGHTS, YDEGEE. After removal of 3 bases from V and 4 bases from J, the junction contained 9 bases not matched to a gene. CDR3 nucleotide sequence: TGTGCCAGCAGCTCAGGACAGGGACTTTATTACGAGCAGTACTTC. Amino acid sequence: CASSSGQGLYYEQYF.

The chain has TRBV6-2 or TRBV6-3 and TRBJ1-5; no clear D gene. This CDR3 is built from 13 residues. Germline CDR1 and CDR2: MNHEY and SVGEGT. The V gene lost 6 bases and the J gene lost 6 bases, with 12 bases spanning the gap. DNA for the CDR3: TGTGCCAGCAGGGTACAGAGAGGTCAGCCCCAGCATTTT. Protein sequence: CASRVQRGQPQHF.

There are a few counts of this clonotype. Germline is not matched at one junction end, which may reflect a read error. The V call is TRBV12-3 or TRBV12-4, the J call TRBJ2-5; TRBD2 agrees at 11 bases. The CDR3 is made up of 15 amino acids. The CDR3, as DNA: TGTGCCGGCAGTTTAGCGGGACTAGCGGACCCCGCTCAGTACTTC. Residues: CAGSLAGLADPAQYF.

The V gene is TRBV6-2 or TRBV6-3, the J gene TRBJ1-2, with D perhaps TRBD1 (5 bases). From germline, CDR1 is MNHEY and CDR2 SVGEGT. The ends were cut back, 3 bases at V and 7 bases at J, with 15 bases in the middle. The CDR3 runs to 14 residues. CDR3 coding DNA: TGTGCCAGCAGTTATTCCTCCAGGGATCGTGGCTACACCTTC. Amino acids: CASSYSSRDRGYTF.

The chain combines TRBV6-2 or TRBV6-3 with TRBJ2-2; 12 nucleotides agree with TRBD2. The V gene's germline CDR1 is MNHEY and CDR2 SVGEGT. The CDR3 is 17 residues long. V was pared by 5 bases and J by 5 bases, with 9 bases of the junction left unmatched. This chain's CDR3 is CASSERTSGTGTGELFF. The CDR3 region has the DNA TGTGCCAGCAGTGAGAGGACTAGCGGGACGGGGACCGGGGAGCTGTTTTTT.

This clonotype was detected many times. The chain links TRBV28 to TRBJ1-1; a possible D gene is TRBD1 (5 bases). The CDR3 consists of 13 residues. V was shortened by 9 bases and J by 1 base, with 12 bases between the two germline ends. Germline V gene sequence: CDR1 MDHEN, CDR2 SYDVKM. The CDR3 spells CASRTPENTEAFF. CDR3 DNA: TGTGCCAGTCGGACACCTGAGAACACTGAAGCTTTCTTT.

The chain recombines TRBV20-1 with TRBJ1-1, with 8 bases matching TRBD1. Germline CDR1 is DFQATT and CDR2 is SNEGSKA (reference sequence). The CDR3 sequence is 15 residues long. J lost 4 bases, V lost 1 base, and 8 bases had no gene match. The CDR3 loop is CSARGTGPRGTEAFF. The CDR3 nucleotides are TGCAGTGCTAGAGGGACAGGGCCTAGGGGCACTGAAGCTTTCTTT.

This clonotype was counted between two and nine times. The J gene is TRBJ1-5, the V gene TRBV28; D is possibly TRBD1 (5 bases). Germline V gene data show CDR1 as MDHEN and CDR2 as SYDVKM. Deletions cut 3 bases from V and 0 bases from J, with 21 bases between. This CDR3 spans 19 amino acids. The CDR3 nucleotides read TGTGCCAGCAGTTTCTGGGGCGCGACCCCCCAAGATAGCAATCAGCCCCAGCATTTT. This encodes CASSFWGATPQDSNQPQHF.